A selection of T cell receptor beta chains follows, all from one sample in a study of control samples from healthy donors and cancer patients. Data came from immunoSEQ multiplex PCR; TCRdb stores just in-frame clones and leaves some out. The sample lists roughly 190,000 clones, 91% seen once, with roughly 1.9% in the top ten. The specimen sequenced was blood. These TCRs come from a man younger than 40 in good health. Both conserved end residues are part of each CDR3.

CASSDPGGGYEQYF | TRBJ2-7 | TRBV6-1
CASSPATGVNSPLHF | TRBJ1-6 | TRBV11-2
CASSPYDEWGQPQHF | TRBJ1-5 | TRBV27
CASSQDLIRALNTEAFF | TRBJ1-1 | TRBV4-1
CASSVTGHEKLFF | TRBJ1-4 | TRBV9
CASSQDRTATGNTIYF | TRBJ1-3 | TRBV4-1
CSASPSLTSSYEQYF | TRBJ2-7 | TRBV20-1
CASKSAGGLVTGELFF | TRBJ2-2 | TRBV4-1
CASSVGEGLAGSTDTQYF | TRBJ2-3 | TRBV2
CATSEATNYGYTF | TRBJ1-2 | TRBV24-1
CASSRSGGSTDTQYF | TRBJ2-3 | TRBV6-5
CASSQDRGGHLVDEQFF | TRBJ2-1 | TRBV4-1
CASSVHRGQNEKLFF | TRBJ1-4 | TRBV4-1
CSASAGGKDTEAFF | TRBJ1-1 | TRBV20-1
CASSPGQKLNTEAFF | TRBJ1-1 | TRBV2
CSVSEAYLGSANEKLFF | TRBJ1-4 | TRBV29-1
CASSYVGERTFF | TRBJ1-1 | TRBV6-5
CASSPLGQGPVTPQHF | TRBJ1-5 | TRBV2
CASSLALSGEEKLFF | TRBJ1-4 | TRBV5-8
CASSVRQGVSDTQYF | TRBJ2-3 | TRBV5-6
CASSAPAAYSNQPQHF | TRBJ1-5 | TRBV6-1
CASSQGTSTDTQYF | TRBJ2-3 | TRBV4-1
CASSAGQKLFF | TRBJ1-4 | TRBV27
CASSYYGGLSNSPLHF | TRBJ1-6 | TRBV14
CASSGTGFYGYTF | TRBJ1-2 | TRBV2